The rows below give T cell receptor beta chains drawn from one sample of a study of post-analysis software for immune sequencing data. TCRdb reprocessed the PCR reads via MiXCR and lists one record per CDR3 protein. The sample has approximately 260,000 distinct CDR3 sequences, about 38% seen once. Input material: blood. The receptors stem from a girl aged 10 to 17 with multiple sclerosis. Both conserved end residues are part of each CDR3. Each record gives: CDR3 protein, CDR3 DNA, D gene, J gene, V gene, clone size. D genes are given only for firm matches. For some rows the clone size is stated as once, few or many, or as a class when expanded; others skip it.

CDR3: CATSLGTGLISYEQYF; DNA: TGTGCCACCAGCTTGGGAACAGGGCTTATCTCCTACGAGCAGTACTTC; D: -; J: TRBJ2-7; V: TRBV15; size: -
CDR3: CASSPRGLGNQPQHF; DNA: TGTGCCAGCAGTCCCAGGGGGCTCGGCAATCAGCCCCAGCATTTT; D: TRBD1; J: TRBJ1-5; V: TRBV27; size: few
CDR3: CASSRDRVYGYTF; DNA: TGTGCCAGCAGTAGGGACAGGGTGTATGGCTACACCTTC; D: TRBD1; J: TRBJ1-2; V: TRBV12-3/TRBV12-4; size: many
CDR3: CASSASAGGGTDTQYF; DNA: TGTGCCAGCAGCGCAAGCGCGGGGGGTGGCACAGATACGCAGTATTTT; D: TRBD2; J: TRBJ2-3; V: TRBV7-2; size: -
CDR3: CAISQGGEETQYF; DNA: TGTGCCATCAGCCAGGGTGGGGAAGAGACCCAGTACTTC; D: -; J: TRBJ2-5; V: TRBV10-3; size: many
CDR3: CASSSGTGSHEQYF; DNA: TGTGCCAGCAGTTCCGGGACAGGGAGCCACGAGCAGTACTTC; D: TRBD1; J: TRBJ2-7; V: TRBV6-5; size: few
CDR3: CASSLGGTSGGSNEQFF; DNA: TGTGCCAGCAGCTTAGGAGGAACTAGCGGGGGTAGCAATGAGCAGTTCTTC; D: TRBD2; J: TRBJ2-1; V: TRBV5-5; size: many
CDR3: CASSLARTGFTDTQYF; DNA: TGCGCCAGCAGCTTGGCCCGAACGGGATTCACTGATACGCAGTATTTT; D: -; J: TRBJ2-3; V: TRBV5-1; size: -
CDR3: CASSCSGMNTEAFF; DNA: TGTGCCAGCAGTTGCTCGGGGATGAACACTGAAGCTTTCTTT; D: -; J: TRBJ1-1; V: TRBV12-3/TRBV12-4; size: -
CDR3: CASSQEGGTGNEKLFF; DNA: TGCGCCAGCAGCCAAGAAGGAGGGACAGGGAATGAAAAACTGTTTTTT; D: TRBD1; J: TRBJ1-4; V: TRBV4-1; size: many
CDR3: CASSRGNSADTQYF; DNA: TGTGCCAGCAGCCGAGGGAACTCCGCAGATACGCAGTATTTT; D: -; J: TRBJ2-3; V: TRBV7-9; size: many
CDR3: CASSSDRRGGNEQFF; DNA: TGTGCCAGCAGTTCCGATAGGAGGGGGGGGAATGAGCAGTTCTTC; D: -; J: TRBJ2-1; V: TRBV12-3/TRBV12-4; size: -
CDR3: CASSLLGAGYGYTF; DNA: TGCGCCAGCAGCTTGTTGGGGGCTGGCTATGGCTACACCTTC; D: -; J: TRBJ1-2; V: TRBV5-1; size: many
CDR3: CASSEGAGGQPQHF; DNA: TGTGCCAGCAGTGAAGGGGCAGGGGGTCAGCCCCAGCATTTT; D: TRBD1; J: TRBJ1-5; V: TRBV6-1; size: many
CDR3: CASSQGTSGNEQFF; DNA: TGTGCCAGCAGCCAAGGGACTAGCGGCAATGAGCAGTTCTTC; D: TRBD2; J: TRBJ2-1; V: TRBV3-1; size: many
CDR3: CSAGESHNEQFF; DNA: TGCAGTGCTGGAGAGAGCCACAATGAGCAGTTCTTC; D: -; J: TRBJ2-1; V: TRBV20-1; size: -
CDR3: CASSQGAAGAANYGYTF; DNA: TGTGCCAGCAGTCAAGGTGCTGCGGGGGCGGCTAACTATGGCTACACCTTC; D: -; J: TRBJ1-2; V: TRBV28; size: many
CDR3: CASSQDRRAGQFF; DNA: TGCGCCAGCAGCCAAGATCGGCGGGCCGGGCAGTTCTTC; D: -; J: TRBJ2-1; V: TRBV4-1; size: few
CDR3: CATRERETQYF; DNA: TGTGCCACCCGTGAGAGGGAGACCCAGTACTTC; D: -; J: TRBJ2-5; V: TRBV24-1; size: many
CDR3: CASSPGLAGGITDTQYF; DNA: TGTGCCAGCAGCCCCGGACTAGCGGGCGGAATCACAGATACGCAGTATTTT; D: TRBD2; J: TRBJ2-3; V: TRBV5-4; size: -
CDR3: CASSLRDTYEQYF; DNA: TGTGCCAGCAGTTTAAGGGACACCTACGAGCAGTACTTC; D: -; J: TRBJ2-7; V: TRBV12-3/TRBV12-4; size: -
CDR3: CASGYGAPGQPQHF; DNA: TGTGCCAGCGGCTATGGGGCCCCGGGTCAGCCCCAGCATTTT; D: -; J: TRBJ1-5; V: TRBV6-1; size: few
CDR3: CASSQGRRLNTEAFF; DNA: TGTGCCAGCAGCCAAGGGCGGAGACTCAACACTGAAGCTTTCTTT; D: -; J: TRBJ1-1; V: TRBV3-1; size: few
CDR3: CSARDSRLAEVPSTDTQYF; DNA: TGCAGTGCTAGAGATAGCCGTCTAGCGGAGGTACCTAGCACAGATACGCAGTATTTT; D: TRBD2; J: TRBJ2-3; V: TRBV20-1; size: -
CDR3: CASEDWETQYF; DNA: TGTGCCAGCGAGGACTGGGAGACCCAGTACTTC; D: -; J: TRBJ2-5; V: TRBV7-9; size: many
CDR3: CASSASQGSVETQYF; DNA: TGTGCCAGCAGTGCATCTCAGGGGTCCGTGGAGACCCAGTACTTC; D: -; J: TRBJ2-5; V: TRBV6-1; size: many
CDR3: CASRGATRAYYGYTF; DNA: TGTGCCAGCAGGGGGGCAACGAGGGCGTACTATGGCTACACCTTC; D: -; J: TRBJ1-2; V: TRBV27; size: few
CDR3: CSASSGGVEGGKLFF; DNA: TGCAGTGCTAGCTCCGGGGGCGTAGAGGGGGGAAAACTGTTTTTT; D: -; J: TRBJ1-4; V: TRBV20-1; size: many
CDR3: CASKEGGLTDTQYF; DNA: TGCGCCAGCAAAGAAGGGGGGCTCACAGATACGCAGTATTTT; D: -; J: TRBJ2-3; V: TRBV5-1; size: many
CDR3: CASSPDTQYDYTF; DNA: TGTGCCAGCTCTCCCGACACACAATATGACTACACCTTC; D: -; J: TRBJ1-2; V: TRBV18; size: -
CDR3: CATSRDSGRKNYGYTF; DNA: TGTGCCACCAGCAGAGATAGTGGGAGGAAGAACTATGGCTACACCTTC; D: -; J: TRBJ1-2; V: TRBV15; size: once
CDR3: CSARAGLFNSSYEQYF; DNA: TGCAGTGCTAGAGCTGGCCTGTTTAATAGCTCCTACGAGCAGTACTTC; D: -; J: TRBJ2-7; V: TRBV20-1; size: -
CDR3: CASSDAPGTSTDTQYF; DNA: TGTGCCAGCAGCGATGCGCCAGGGACTAGCACAGATACGCAGTATTTT; D: -; J: TRBJ2-3; V: TRBV5-4; size: -
CDR3: CATPRGGGYGYTF; DNA: TGTGCCACTCCCCGGGGGGGCGGCTATGGCTACACCTTC; D: -; J: TRBJ1-2; V: TRBV28; size: -
CDR3: CASSVASDTQYF; DNA: TGTGCCAGCAGCGTAGCCTCAGATACGCAGTATTTT; D: -; J: TRBJ2-3; V: TRBV9; size: once
CDR3: CASSLTGVNTEAFF; DNA: TGTGCCAGCAGTTTGACAGGGGTGAACACTGAAGCTTTCTTT; D: TRBD1; J: TRBJ1-1; V: TRBV6-5; size: -
CDR3: CASSLANREGTEAFF; DNA: TGTGCCAGCAGCTTAGCGAACCGAGAGGGCACTGAAGCTTTCTTT; D: -; J: TRBJ1-1; V: TRBV7-9; size: many